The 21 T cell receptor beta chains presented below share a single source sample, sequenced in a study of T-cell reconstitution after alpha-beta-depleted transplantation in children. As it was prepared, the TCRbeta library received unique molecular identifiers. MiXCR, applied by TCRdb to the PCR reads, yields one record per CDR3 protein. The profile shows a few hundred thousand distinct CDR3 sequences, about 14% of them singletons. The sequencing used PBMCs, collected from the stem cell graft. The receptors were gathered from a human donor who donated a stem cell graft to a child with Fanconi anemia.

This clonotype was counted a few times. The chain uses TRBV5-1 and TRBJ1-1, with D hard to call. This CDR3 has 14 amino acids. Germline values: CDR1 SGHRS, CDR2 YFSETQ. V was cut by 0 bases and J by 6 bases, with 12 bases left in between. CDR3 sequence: CASSLALEGAEAFF. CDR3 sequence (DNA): TGCGCCAGCAGCTTGGCCCTAGAGGGTGCTGAAGCTTTCTTT.

CDR3 bases: TGTGCCAGCAGTTTATCAGGACAGGGGAGGTATTTT. Translation gives CASSLSGQGRYF. The chain joins TRBV12-3 or TRBV12-4 to TRBJ2-3, with 9 bases matching TRBD1. V was clipped by 2 bases and J by 14 bases; unmatched bases: 5. This CDR3 is 12 amino acids long.

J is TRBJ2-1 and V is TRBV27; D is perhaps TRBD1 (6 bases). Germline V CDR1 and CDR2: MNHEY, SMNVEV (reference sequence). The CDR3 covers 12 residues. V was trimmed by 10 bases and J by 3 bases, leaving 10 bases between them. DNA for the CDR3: TGTGCCACCTTGGACAGCTACAATGAGCAGTTCTTC. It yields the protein CATLDSYNEQFF.

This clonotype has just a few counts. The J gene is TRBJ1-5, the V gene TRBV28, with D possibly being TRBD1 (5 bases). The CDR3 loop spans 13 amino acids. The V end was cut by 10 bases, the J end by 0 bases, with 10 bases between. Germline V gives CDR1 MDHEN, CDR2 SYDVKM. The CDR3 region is CATGLYSNQPQHF. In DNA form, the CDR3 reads TGTGCCACAGGGCTATATAGCAATCAGCCCCAGCATTTT. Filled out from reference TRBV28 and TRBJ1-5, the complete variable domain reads DVKVTQSSRYLVKRTGEKVFLECVQDMDHENMFWYRQDPGLGLRLIYFSYDVKMKEKGDIPEGYSVSREKKERFSLILESASTNQTSMYLCATGLYSNQPQHFGDGTRLSIL.

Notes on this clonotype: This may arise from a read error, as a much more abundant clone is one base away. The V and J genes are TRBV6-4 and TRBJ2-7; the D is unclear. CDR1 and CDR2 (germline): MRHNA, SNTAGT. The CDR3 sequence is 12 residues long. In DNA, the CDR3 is TGTGCCAGCAGTGTCTCAATCTACGAGCATTACTTC. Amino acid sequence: CASSVSIYEHYF.

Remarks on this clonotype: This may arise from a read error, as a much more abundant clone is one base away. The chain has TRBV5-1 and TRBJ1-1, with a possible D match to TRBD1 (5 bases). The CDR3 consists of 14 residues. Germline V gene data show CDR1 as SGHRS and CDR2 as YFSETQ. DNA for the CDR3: TGCGCCAGCAGCCCTGGGACCACCAAAAGCGGAGCTTTGTTT. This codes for CASSPGTTKSGALF. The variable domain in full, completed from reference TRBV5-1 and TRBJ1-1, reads KAGVTQTPRYLIKTRGQQVTLSCSPISGHRSVSWYQQTPGQGLQFLFEYFSETQRNKGNFPGRFSGRQFSNSRSEMNVSTLELGDSALYLCASSPGTTKSGALFGQGTRLTVV.

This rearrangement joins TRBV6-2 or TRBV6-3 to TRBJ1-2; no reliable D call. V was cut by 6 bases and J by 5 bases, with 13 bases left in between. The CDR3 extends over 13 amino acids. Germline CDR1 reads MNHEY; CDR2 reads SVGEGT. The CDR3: CASSLWTAYGYTF. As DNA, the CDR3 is TGTGCCAGCAGCTTGTGGACGGCATATGGCTACACCTTC.

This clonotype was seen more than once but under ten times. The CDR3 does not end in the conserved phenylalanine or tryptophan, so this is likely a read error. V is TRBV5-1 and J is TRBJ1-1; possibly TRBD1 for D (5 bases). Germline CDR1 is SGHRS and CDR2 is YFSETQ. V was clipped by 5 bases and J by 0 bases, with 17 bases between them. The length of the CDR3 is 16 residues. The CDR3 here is CASRGGATAMNTEAFV. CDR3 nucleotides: TGCGCCAGCAGGGGAGGGGCAACCGCGATGAACACTGAAGCTTTCGTT.

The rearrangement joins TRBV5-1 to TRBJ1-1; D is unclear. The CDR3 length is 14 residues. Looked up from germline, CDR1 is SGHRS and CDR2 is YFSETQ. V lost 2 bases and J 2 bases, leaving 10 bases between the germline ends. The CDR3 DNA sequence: TGCGCCAGCAGCTTTGGAACTTACAACACTGAAGCTTTCTTT. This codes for CASSFGTYNTEAFF.

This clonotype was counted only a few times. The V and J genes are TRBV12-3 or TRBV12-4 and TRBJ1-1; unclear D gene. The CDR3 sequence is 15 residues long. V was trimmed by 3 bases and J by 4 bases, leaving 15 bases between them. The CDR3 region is CASSLFRDDTTEAFF. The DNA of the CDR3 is TGTGCCAGCAGTTTGTTCCGGGATGATACCACTGAAGCTTTCTTT.

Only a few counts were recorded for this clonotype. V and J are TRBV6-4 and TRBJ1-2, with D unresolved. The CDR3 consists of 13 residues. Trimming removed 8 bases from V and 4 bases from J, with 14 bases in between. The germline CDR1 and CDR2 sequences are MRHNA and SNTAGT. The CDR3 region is CASLPGLVYGYTF. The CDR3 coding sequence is TGTGCCAGCTTGCCAGGACTGGTCTATGGCTACACCTTC.

CDR3 DNA: TGCAGTGCTAGAGCGACTAGCGGGGGGTACAATGAGCAGTTCTTC. This sequence encodes CSARATSGGYNEQFF. The genes are TRBV20-1 and TRBJ2-1; 13 bases are a match to TRBD2. Germline trimming cut 1 base from V and 4 bases from J; bases unmatched to any gene: 1. The CDR3 has 15 amino acids. Germline V lookup: CDR1 DFQATT, CDR2 SNEGSKA (reference sequence).

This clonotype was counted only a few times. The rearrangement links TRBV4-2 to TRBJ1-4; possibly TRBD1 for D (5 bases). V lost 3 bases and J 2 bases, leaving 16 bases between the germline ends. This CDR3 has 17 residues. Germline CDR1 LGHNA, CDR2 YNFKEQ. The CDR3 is CASSHTTPGSTNEKLFF. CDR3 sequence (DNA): TGTGCCAGCAGCCACACGACCCCAGGGAGCACTAATGAAAAACTGTTTTTT.

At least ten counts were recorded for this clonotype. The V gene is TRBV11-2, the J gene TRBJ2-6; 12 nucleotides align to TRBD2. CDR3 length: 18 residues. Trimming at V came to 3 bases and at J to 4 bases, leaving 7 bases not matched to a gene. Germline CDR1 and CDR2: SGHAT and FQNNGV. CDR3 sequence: CASSFFLAGGLGANVLTF. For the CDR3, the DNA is TGTGCCAGCAGCTTCTTTCTAGCGGGGGGGCTCGGGGCCAACGTCCTGACTTTC.

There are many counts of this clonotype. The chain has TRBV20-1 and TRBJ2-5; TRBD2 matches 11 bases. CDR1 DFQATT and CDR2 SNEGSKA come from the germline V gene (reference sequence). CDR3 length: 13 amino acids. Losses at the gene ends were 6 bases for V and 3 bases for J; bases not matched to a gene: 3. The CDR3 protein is CSALGLAEETQYF. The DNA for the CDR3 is TGCAGTGCCCTGGGACTAGCGGAAGAGACCCAGTACTTC.

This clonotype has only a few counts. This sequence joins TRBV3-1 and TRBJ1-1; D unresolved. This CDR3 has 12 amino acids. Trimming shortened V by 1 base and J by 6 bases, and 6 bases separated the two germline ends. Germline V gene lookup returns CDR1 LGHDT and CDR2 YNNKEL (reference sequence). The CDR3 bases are TGTGCCAGCAGCCAAGTAAGCTCTGAAGCTTTCTTT. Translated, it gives CASSQVSSEAFF.

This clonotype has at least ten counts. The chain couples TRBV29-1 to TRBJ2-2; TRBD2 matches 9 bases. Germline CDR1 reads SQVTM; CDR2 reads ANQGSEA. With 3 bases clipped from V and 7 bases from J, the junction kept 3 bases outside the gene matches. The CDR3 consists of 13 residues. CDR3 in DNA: TGCAGCGTTGACCGCGGGGGGGTCGGGGAGCTGTTTTTT. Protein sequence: CSVDRGGVGELFF.

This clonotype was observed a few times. CDR3 residues: CSVATGFGETQYF. Here the CDR3 DNA reads TGCAGCGTCGCTACCGGGTTTGGGGAGACCCAGTACTTC. The chain joins TRBV29-1 to TRBJ2-5, with no clear D. The CDR3 consists of 13 residues. From germline, CDR1 is SQVTM and CDR2 ANQGSEA. Trimming removed 6 bases at V and 5 bases at J, with 16 bases between.

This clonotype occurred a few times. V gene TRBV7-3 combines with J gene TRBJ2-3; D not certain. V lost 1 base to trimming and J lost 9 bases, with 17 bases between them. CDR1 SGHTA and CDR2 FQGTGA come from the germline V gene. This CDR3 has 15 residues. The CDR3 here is CASSLMPSSHDTQYF. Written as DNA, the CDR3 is TGTGCCAGCAGCTTAATGCCAAGCTCCCATGACACGCAGTATTTT.

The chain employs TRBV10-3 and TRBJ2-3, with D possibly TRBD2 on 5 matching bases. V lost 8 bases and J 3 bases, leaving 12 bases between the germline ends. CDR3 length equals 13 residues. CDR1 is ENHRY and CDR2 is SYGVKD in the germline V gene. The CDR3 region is CAIQGLGTDTQYF. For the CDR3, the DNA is TGTGCCATCCAAGGACTTGGAACAGATACGCAGTATTTT.

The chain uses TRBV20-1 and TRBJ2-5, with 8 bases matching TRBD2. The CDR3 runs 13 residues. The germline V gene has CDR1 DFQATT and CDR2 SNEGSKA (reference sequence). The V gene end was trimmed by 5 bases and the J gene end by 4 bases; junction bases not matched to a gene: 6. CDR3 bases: TGCAGTGCTTCCGGGGGGGGACGAGAGACCCAGTACTTC. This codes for CSASGGGRETQYF.